A selection of T cell receptor beta chains follows, all from one sample in a study of blood T cell repertoires in COVID-19. Measured with immunoSEQ multiplex PCR; TCRdb has only the in-frame clones, and not every one. The data hold about 180,000 clones, with roughly 88% observed a single time. The sequenced sample consisted of peripheral blood. These TCRs come from a human donor with active or convalescent COVID-19. The donor label of this sample is uncertain. Each CDR3 is given with its conserved first and last residue. D genes are given only for firm matches. Only part of the rows carry a size: once, few, many, or a class if the clone is expanded.

v_gene	abundance	j_gene	d_gene	CDR3aa	CDR3nt
TRBV5-4	-	TRBJ2-1	-	CASSSKRSNEQFF	TGTGCCAGCAGCTCCAAGCGTTCCAATGAGCAGTTCTTC
TRBV23-1	-	TRBJ1-2	-	CASTLRTAWGLTNYGYTF	TGCGCCAGCACCCTACGAACCGCCTGGGGGCTGACTAACTATGGCTACACCTTC
TRBV5-4	few	TRBJ2-7	TRBD1	CASSVGQDRPYEQYF	TGTGCCAGCAGCGTGGGACAGGACCGGCCCTACGAGCAGTACTTC
TRBV5-1	-	TRBJ2-2	-	CASSAPRVYKQPGELFF	TGCGCCAGCAGCGCCCCTCGAGTCTATAAACAGCCCGGGGAGCTGTTTTTT
TRBV27	-	TRBJ1-1	-	CASSLFRGNTEAFF	TGTGCCAGCAGTTTATTTAGAGGGAACACTGAAGCTTTCTTT
TRBV30	-	TRBJ2-5	-	CAWRKAGQETQYF	TGTGCCTGGAGGAAAGCGGGCCAAGAGACCCAGTACTTC
TRBV4-3	-	TRBJ1-2	TRBD1	CASSHTTGGRYGYTF	TGCGCCAGCAGCCATACGACAGGGGGTCGTTATGGCTACACCTTC
TRBV5-4	-	TRBJ1-5	TRBD1	CASSVGTGGGQPQHF	TGTGCCAGCAGCGTTGGGACAGGGGGCGGGCAGCCCCAGCATTTT
TRBV7-3	-	TRBJ2-3	-	CASSPGITDTQYF	TGTGCCAGCAGCCCAGGGATCACAGATACGCAGTATTTT
TRBV5-1	-	TRBJ2-3	TRBD2	CASSLIAGGSDTQYF	TGCGCCAGCAGCCTAATAGCGGGAGGGTCAGATACGCAGTATTTT
TRBV12-3/TRBV12-4	-	TRBJ2-5	-	CASSLRQKETQYF	TGTGCCAGCAGTTTGAGACAGAAAGAGACCCAGTACTTC
TRBV7-9	few	TRBJ1-3	-	CASSRYDTGGNTIYF	TGTGCCAGCAGCCGATATGACACGGGGGGAAACACCATATATTTT
TRBV27	once	TRBJ2-1	TRBD2	CASRAGGSEQFF	TGTGCCAGCCGGGCAGGCGGGAGTGAGCAGTTCTTC
TRBV11-3	once	TRBJ2-7	-	CASSLRTGVPYEQYF	TGTGCCAGCAGCTTAAGGACGGGGGTTCCCTACGAGCAGTACTTC
TRBV3-1/TRBV3-2	-	TRBJ2-7	TRBD1	CASSQDRVWDRGYEQYF	TGTGCCAGCAGCCAAGATAGGGTTTGGGACAGGGGCTACGAGCAGTACTTC
TRBV11-2	-	TRBJ2-7	TRBD2	CASSLAGLAAPHEQYF	TGTGCCAGCAGCTTAGCGGGACTAGCGGCCCCCCACGAGCAGTACTTC
TRBV9	-	TRBJ1-4	TRBD1	CASSPDRANEKLFF	TGTGCCAGCAGCCCGGACAGGGCTAATGAAAAACTGTTTTTT
TRBV5-1	many	TRBJ2-2	-	CASSLVGATNTGELFF	TGCGCCAGCAGCTTGGTGGGGGCTACGAACACCGGGGAGCTGTTTTTT
TRBV19	few	TRBJ1-5	-	CASMATLRQSNQPQHF	TGTGCCAGTATGGCGACGCTTAGACAGAGCAATCAGCCCCAGCATTTT
TRBV11-3	-	TRBJ2-1	TRBD2	CASSLELADTQFF	TGTGCCAGCAGCTTAGAGCTAGCGGACACGCAGTTCTTC
TRBV18	-	TRBJ2-1	-	CASSANNEQFF	TGTGCCAGCTCAGCTAACAATGAGCAGTTCTTC
TRBV19	many	TRBJ2-1	TRBD2	CASSVLAGSGNEQFF	TGTGCCAGTAGTGTACTAGCGGGGTCCGGGAATGAGCAGTTCTTC
TRBV27	few	TRBJ1-1	-	CASSPIGDTIEAFF	TGTGCCAGCAGTCCTATTGGTGACACCATTGAAGCTTTCTTT
TRBV11-3	-	TRBJ1-4	-	CASSTDPGAGEKLFF	TGTGCCAGCAGCACAGATCCAGGGGCTGGGGAAAAACTGTTTTTT
TRBV5-1	-	TRBJ2-2	-	CASSLAGTGELFF	TGCGCCAGCAGCTTAGCAGGGACCGGGGAGCTGTTTTTT
TRBV6-6	-	TRBJ2-7	TRBD2	CATGTSGRSSYEQYF	TGTGCCACCGGGACTAGCGGGCGAAGCTCCTACGAGCAGTACTTC
TRBV7-8	-	TRBJ2-7	TRBD2	CASSSWTSGTEEQYF	TGTGCCAGCAGCAGCTGGACTAGCGGGACGGAGGAGCAGTACTTC
TRBV6-1	-	TRBJ2-6	-	CASSEGSSGANVLTF	TGTGCCAGCAGTGAAGGGAGCTCTGGGGCCAACGTCCTGACTTTC
TRBV9	-	TRBJ2-3	-	CASSVGAGHDTDTQYF	TGTGCCAGCAGCGTAGGAGCGGGTCATGACACAGATACGCAGTATTTT